This paragraph reports one T cell receptor beta chain. Its antigen remains unknown. Trimming took 2 bases from V and 2 from J, leaving 15 bases between them. Germline lookup yields CDR1 SGHRS and CDR2 YFSETQ. There are 16 residues in the CDR3. PCR employed 60 Vbeta and 13 Jbeta primers. Repertoires were generated with immunoSEQ multiplex PCR, while TCRdb's copy carries only in-frame clones and drops some. The sample table sets out around 150,000 clones. This sample is part of a study of cytomegalovirus exposure and HLA in healthy donors. Study-wide results and limits: A later analysis by the authors found several of the most significant clusters apparently linked to common viral pathogens. Cytomegalovirus association was assigned to about 180 TCR beta chains.

This chain connects TRBV5-1 to TRBJ2-3, with D tentatively TRBD1 (5 bases). What was sequenced was PBMCs. This receptor was obtained from a man aged 25 to 40 in good health and CMV-seronegative. DNA of the CDR3: TGCGCCAGCAGCTTTTTCGCCCAGGGTGACACAGATACGCAGTATTTT. It yields the protein CASSFFAQGDTDTQYF.